The rows below give T cell receptor beta chains drawn from one sample of a study of T cell clones after liver transplantation. Assay used: immunoSEQ multiplex PCR; TCRdb lists only in-frame clones, some missing. The data hold approximately 65,000 clones, with almost 95% observed a single time. The specimen was CD4+ T cells from blood, collected less than 27 months after liver transplant. The receptors shown here come from a human patient who received a liver transplant. Some T cells may be supplied by the graft donor. CDR3s include the opening cysteine and the closing phenylalanine or tryptophan. D genes are given only for firm matches. The size field is filled for only some rows; it gives once, few, many or a size class.

J | size | D | V | DNA | CDR3
TRBJ2-3 | NA | NA | TRBV7-2 | TGTGCCAGCAGCTTTTCTGTTTGGGGTAGGGCAGATACGCAGTATTTT | CASSFSVWGRADTQYF
TRBJ1-5 | NA | NA | TRBV28 | TGTGCCATTGACGGGATCAATCAGCCCCAGCATTTT | CAIDGINQPQHF
TRBJ1-1 | NA | NA | TRBV19 | TGTGCCAGTAGTAACACCTATGGGACTGAAGCTTTCTTT | CASSNTYGTEAFF
TRBJ1-4 | NA | NA | TRBV19 | TGTGTCAGTAGTGATCAGGTGAATGAAAAACTGTTTTTT | CVSSDQVNEKLFF
TRBJ2-3 | NA | NA | TRBV5-1 | TGCGCCAGCAGCGGCCACCCTGAGGATACGCAGTATTTT | CASSGHPEDTQYF
TRBJ2-1 | NA | TRBD2 | TRBV5-1 | TGCGCCAGCAGCGGATCTTGGGCTAGCGGGAGGGCCGTCAATGAGCAGTTCTTC | CASSGSWASGRAVNEQFF
TRBJ2-1 | NA | NA | TRBV7-3 | TGTGCCAGCAGCTTAAACCGGGCTAGCACGAATGAGCAGTTCTTC | CASSLNRASTNEQFF
TRBJ2-5 | NA | NA | TRBV6-5 | TGTGCCAGTAACCGGGGGGCCGGGGAGACCCAGTACTTC | CASNRGAGETQYF
TRBJ2-3 | NA | NA | TRBV2 | TGTGCCAGCAGTGAAGCGCTTCGAGGAGATACGCAGTATTTT | CASSEALRGDTQYF
TRBJ2-3 | NA | TRBD2 | TRBV9 | TGTGCCAGCAGCGTAGGACTAGCGGGAGTAGGTTATACGCAGTATTTT | CASSVGLAGVGYTQYF
TRBJ1-4 | NA | NA | TRBV6-1 | TGTGCCAGCAGTGTGGAGAGGTTTCCAACTAATGAAAAACTGTTTTTT | CASSVERFPTNEKLFF
TRBJ2-7 | NA | NA | TRBV7-3 | TGTGCCAGCAGCTTAGGCCAGTTAAGCTCCTACGAGCAGTACTTC | CASSLGQLSSYEQYF
TRBJ1-2 | once | NA | TRBV4-2 | TGTGCCAGCAGCCAAGGGTTTGGTTATGGCTACACCTTC | CASSQGFGYGYTF
TRBJ2-5 | once | NA | TRBV7-2 | TGTGCCAGCAGCTCCGCGGAGACCCAGTACTTC | CASSSAETQYF
TRBJ2-7 | NA | TRBD1 | TRBV27 | TGTGCCAGCAGTAGTACAGGGGGCGAATACGAGCAGTACTTC | CASSSTGGEYEQYF
TRBJ2-2 | NA | TRBD2 | TRBV7-9 | TGTGCCAGCAGCCGGGGGGACACCGGGGAGCTGTTTTTT | CASSRGDTGELFF
TRBJ1-1 | few | NA | TRBV4-2 | TGTGCCAGCAGCCAGGCAGGGTTGGAAACTGAAGCTTTCTTT | CASSQAGLETEAFF
TRBJ1-2 | NA | TRBD1 | TRBV4-1 | TGCGCCAGCAGCCAAGCAGACAGGGTTGAAGCTAACTATGGCTACACCTTC | CASSQADRVEANYGYTF
TRBJ1-5 | NA | NA | TRBV4-2 | TGTGCCAGCAGCGCCTCGAGGGCAGCCCCTAATCAGCCCCAGCATTTT | CASSASRAAPNQPQHF
TRBJ2-7 | NA | NA | TRBV18 | TGTGCCAGCTCAAGAGAGAGGGTTGTGGTCTACGAGCAGTACTTC | CASSRERVVVYEQYF
TRBJ2-7 | NA | TRBD1 | TRBV18 | TGTGCCAGCTCACCCAAACCCGGACAGGGTGGTACCTACGAGCAGTACTTC | CASSPKPGQGGTYEQYF
TRBJ2-7 | NA | TRBD2 | TRBV4-1 | TGCGCCAGCAGCCTCCAACAACTAGCGGGGGACCCCTACGAGCAGTACTTC | CASSLQQLAGDPYEQYF
TRBJ2-5 | NA | TRBD2 | TRBV19 | TGTGCCAGTAGAACCGTCGGGGGGAGGCAAGAGACCCAGTACTTC | CASRTVGGRQETQYF
TRBJ2-1 | NA | TRBD1 | TRBV28 | TGTGCCAGCAGGGCGACAGGGGACAATGAGCAGTTCTTC | CASRATGDNEQFF
TRBJ1-5 | NA | TRBD1 | TRBV7-2 | TGTGCCAGCAGCTTAGTTACAGGGGAACAGCCCCAGCATTTT | CASSLVTGEQPQHF
TRBJ2-7 | NA | TRBD1 | TRBV19 | TGTGCCAGTAGTTCCGGGGGGACAGGGGGTTACGAGCAGTACTTC | CASSSGGTGGYEQYF
TRBJ1-4 | NA | NA | TRBV27 | TGTGCCAGCAGTATGGACAGTTTAGTTGAAAAACTGTTTTTT | CASSMDSLVEKLFF
TRBJ1-1 | NA | TRBD1 | TRBV28 | TGTGCCAGCAGAAAAAGGACAGGGGGCCCTGAAGCTTTCTTT | CASRKRTGGPEAFF
TRBJ2-7 | NA | TRBD2 | TRBV27 | TGTGCCAGCAGGCTAGCGGGAGGGCCTCAACGCTGGGGAGATTACGAGCAGTACTTC | CASRLAGGPQRWGDYEQYF
TRBJ2-1 | NA | TRBD1 | TRBV9 | TGTGCCAGCAGCGTAGGGGGTAGGGACAGGGTAGATGAGCAGTTCTTC | CASSVGGRDRVDEQFF
TRBJ1-2 | few | TRBD1 | TRBV6-5 | TGTGCCAGCAGAAAACAGGGGGCGCGGAATGGCTACACCTTC | CASRKQGARNGYTF
TRBJ2-1 | NA | NA | TRBV20-1 | TGCAGTGCCCAGAGGGATGAGCAGTTCTTC | CSAQRDEQFF
TRBJ1-4 | NA | NA | TRBV9 | TGTGCCAGCAGCCTCGGGGCCCCTAATGAAAAACTGTTTTTT | CASSLGAPNEKLFF
TRBJ2-3 | NA | NA | TRBV5-1 | TGCGCCAGCAGCTTACAGGACAGATACACAGATACGCAGTATTTT | CASSLQDRYTDTQYF
TRBJ1-1 | NA | TRBD1 | TRBV19 | TGTGCCAGTAGTAGAAACAGGGGGGTGAACACTGAAGCTTTCTTT | CASSRNRGVNTEAFF
TRBJ1-5 | NA | NA | TRBV30 | TGTGCCTGGAGCTATAGCAATCAGCCCCAGCATTTT | CAWSYSNQPQHF
TRBJ2-5 | NA | TRBD2 | TRBV4-3 | TGCGCCAGCAGCCCAAGCGATTCTAGCGGGGGTGGGGAGACCCAGTACTTC | CASSPSDSSGGGETQYF
TRBJ2-3 | NA | NA | TRBV5-4 | TGTGCCAGCAGCTTGGGTGGCTCTAACACAGATACGCAGTATTTT | CASSLGGSNTDTQYF
TRBJ2-2 | NA | TRBD2 | TRBV19 | TGTGCCAGTAGTTTCGGACTAGCGGGAAACACCGGGGAGCTGTTTTTT | CASSFGLAGNTGELFF
TRBJ2-7 | NA | TRBD2 | TRBV27 | TGTGCCAGCAGTAACCCGGGACTATCTATCTACGAGCAGTACTTC | CASSNPGLSIYEQYF
TRBJ1-2 | NA | TRBD1 | TRBV5-1 | TGCGCCAGCAGCTTGCAACCGGGACAGGGGGACTATGGCTACACCTTC | CASSLQPGQGDYGYTF
TRBJ1-2 | NA | NA | TRBV19 | TGTGCCAGTAGTCCCGGACAGACCCGATATGGCTACACCTTC | CASSPGQTRYGYTF
TRBJ1-3 | NA | NA | TRBV27 | TGTGCCAGCAGTTTAGAGAGAGGAAACACCATATATTTT | CASSLERGNTIYF
TRBJ2-3 | NA | TRBD2 | TRBV19 | TGTGCCAGTAGTAACCTAGCGGGTTCTAGCACAGATACGCAGTATTTT | CASSNLAGSSTDTQYF
TRBJ2-4 | once | NA | TRBV6-1 | TGTGCCAGCAGGCTCCAGATCGGACCGATTATTCAGTACTTC | CASRLQIGPIIQYF
TRBJ2-7 | NA | NA | TRBV28 | TGTGCCAGCAGTTTTCGTGGGCGGCTCTACGAGCAGTACTTC | CASSFRGRLYEQYF
TRBJ2-5 | NA | NA | TRBV6-5 | TGTGCCAGCAGTTACGAGACCCAGTACTTC | CASSYETQYF
TRBJ1-2 | NA | TRBD1 | TRBV6-1 | TGTGCCAGCAGTGATGCCGGGACAGGGAGGGATGGCTACACCTTC | CASSDAGTGRDGYTF
TRBJ2-6 | NA | TRBD1 | TRBV27 | TGTGCCAGCAGTCTACAGGGGTCTGGGGCCAACGTCCTGACTTTC | CASSLQGSGANVLTF
TRBJ1-4 | NA | NA | TRBV4-2 | TGTGCCAGCAGCCAATCCCCCGGTCCACTGGCAACTAATGAAAAACTGTTTTTT | CASSQSPGPLATNEKLFF
TRBJ2-1 | NA | NA | TRBV5-1 | TGCGCCAGCAGGGATCCGGGACGCTCCAACGATGAGCAGTTCTTC | CASRDPGRSNDEQFF
TRBJ1-6 | NA | NA | TRBV10-3 | TGTGCCATCAGGGGTGCGGGGGACTATAATTCACCCCTCCACTTT | CAIRGAGDYNSPLHF
TRBJ2-7 | NA | TRBD2 | TRBV11-2 | TGTGCCAGCAGCCCCCCATTTAGCGGGAGCTACGAGCAGTACTTC | CASSPPFSGSYEQYF
TRBJ2-7 | NA | NA | TRBV23-1 | TGCGCCAGCAGTCAATCCTCCCGATGGAGATCCTACGAGCAGTACTTC | CASSQSSRWRSYEQYF
TRBJ1-5 | NA | NA | TRBV19 | TGTGCCAGTAGGGATAAGGGGGGAAATCAGCCCCAGCATTTT | CASRDKGGNQPQHF
TRBJ2-3 | NA | TRBD2 | TRBV7-8 | TGTGCCAGCAGTTCTTTTATAGCGGGGAGGAGTAGCCCCACAGATACGCAGTATTTT | CASSSFIAGRSSPTDTQYF
TRBJ2-1 | NA | TRBD2 | TRBV5-1 | TGCGCCAGCACCCCCAGCGGGGGCCCGGTGGGTGAGCAGTTCTTC | CASTPSGGPVGEQFF